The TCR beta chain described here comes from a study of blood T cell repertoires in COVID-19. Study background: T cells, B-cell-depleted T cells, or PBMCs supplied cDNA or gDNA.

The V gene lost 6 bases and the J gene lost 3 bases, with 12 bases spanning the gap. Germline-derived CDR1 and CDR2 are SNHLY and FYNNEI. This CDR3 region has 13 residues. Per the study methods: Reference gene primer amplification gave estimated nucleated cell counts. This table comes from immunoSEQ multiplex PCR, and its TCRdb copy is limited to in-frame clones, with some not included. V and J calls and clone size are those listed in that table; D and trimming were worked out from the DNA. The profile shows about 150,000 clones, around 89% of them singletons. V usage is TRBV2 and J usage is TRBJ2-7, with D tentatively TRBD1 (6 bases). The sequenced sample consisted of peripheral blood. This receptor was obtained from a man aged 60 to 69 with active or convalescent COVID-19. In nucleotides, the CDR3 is TGTGCCAGCAGGAAACAGGGTTTCTACGAGCAGTACTTC. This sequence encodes CASRKQGFYEQYF.